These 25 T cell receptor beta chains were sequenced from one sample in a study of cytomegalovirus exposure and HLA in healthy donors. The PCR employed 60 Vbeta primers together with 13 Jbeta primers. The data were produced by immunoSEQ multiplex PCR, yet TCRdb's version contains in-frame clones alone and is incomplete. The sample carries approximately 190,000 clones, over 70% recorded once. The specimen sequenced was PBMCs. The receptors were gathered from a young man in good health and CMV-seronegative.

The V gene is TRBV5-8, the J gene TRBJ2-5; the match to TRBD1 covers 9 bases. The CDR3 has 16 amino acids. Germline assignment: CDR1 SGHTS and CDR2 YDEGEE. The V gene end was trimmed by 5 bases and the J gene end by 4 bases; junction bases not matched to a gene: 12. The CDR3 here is CASSTRLPGQGETQYF. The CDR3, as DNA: TGTGCCAGCAGTACACGACTACCGGGACAGGGAGAGACCCAGTACTTC.

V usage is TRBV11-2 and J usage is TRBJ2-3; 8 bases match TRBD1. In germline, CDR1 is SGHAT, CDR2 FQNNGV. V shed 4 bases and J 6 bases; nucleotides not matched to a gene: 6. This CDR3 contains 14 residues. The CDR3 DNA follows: TGTGCCAGCAGCTACACAGGGGGAGGTGATACGCAGTATTTT. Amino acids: CASSYTGGGDTQYF.

Here the CDR3 DNA reads TGTGCCAGCAGCTTAGTCTCTGGTTTTAGCTCCTACGAGCAGTACTTC. Amino acids: CASSLVSGFSSYEQYF. The J gene is TRBJ2-7, the V gene TRBV7-9; D is unresolved. CDR1 and CDR2 (germline): SEHNR, FQNEAQ (reference sequence). Trimming cost V 1 base and J 0 bases, with 13 bases left between them. The CDR3 runs to 16 residues.

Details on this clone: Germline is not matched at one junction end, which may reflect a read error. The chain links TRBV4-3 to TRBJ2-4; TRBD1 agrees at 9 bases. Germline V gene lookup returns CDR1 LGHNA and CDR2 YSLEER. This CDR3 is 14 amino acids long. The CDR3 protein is CASSIGQGKNSQYF. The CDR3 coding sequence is TGCGCCAGCAGTATCGGACAGGGGAAAAACAGTCAGTACTTC.

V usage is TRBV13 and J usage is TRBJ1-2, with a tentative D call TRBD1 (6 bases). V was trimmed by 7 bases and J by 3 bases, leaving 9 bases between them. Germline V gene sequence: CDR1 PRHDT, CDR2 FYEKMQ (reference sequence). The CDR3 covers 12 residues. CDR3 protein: CASNRDDYGYTF. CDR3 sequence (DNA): TGTGCCAGCAACAGGGATGACTATGGCTACACCTTC.

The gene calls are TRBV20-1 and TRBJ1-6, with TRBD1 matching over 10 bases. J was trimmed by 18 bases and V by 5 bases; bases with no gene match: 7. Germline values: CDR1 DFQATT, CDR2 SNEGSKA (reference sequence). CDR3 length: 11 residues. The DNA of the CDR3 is TGCAGTGCTTTGACAGGGGGCGAAAGCCACTTT. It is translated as CSALTGGESHF.

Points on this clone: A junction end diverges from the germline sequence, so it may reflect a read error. CDR3 amino acids: CASSMSSGAYEQHF. The CDR3 DNA follows: TGTGCCAGTAGTATGAGTAGCGGAGCCTACGAGCAGCACTTC. The gene calls are TRBV19 and TRBJ2-7, with a possible D match to TRBD2 (6 bases). Per the germline V gene, CDR1 is LNHDA and CDR2 is SQIVND (reference sequence). CDR3 size: 14 residues.

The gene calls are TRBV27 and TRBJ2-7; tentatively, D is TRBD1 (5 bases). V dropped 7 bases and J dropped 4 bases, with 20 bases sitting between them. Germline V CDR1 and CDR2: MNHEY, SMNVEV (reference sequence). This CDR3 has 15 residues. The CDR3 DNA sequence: TGTGCCAGCATGGGGCAGGAAACCATTGTGTACGAGCAGTACTTC. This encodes CASMGQETIVYEQYF.

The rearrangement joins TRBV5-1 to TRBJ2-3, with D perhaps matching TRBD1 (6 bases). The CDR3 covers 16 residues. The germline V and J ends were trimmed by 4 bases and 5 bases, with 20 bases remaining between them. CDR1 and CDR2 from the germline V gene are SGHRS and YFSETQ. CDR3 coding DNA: TGCGCCAGCAGCCCTGACCCCAGGGGCCCGGGAGATACGCAGTATTTT. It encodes CASSPDPRGPGDTQYF.

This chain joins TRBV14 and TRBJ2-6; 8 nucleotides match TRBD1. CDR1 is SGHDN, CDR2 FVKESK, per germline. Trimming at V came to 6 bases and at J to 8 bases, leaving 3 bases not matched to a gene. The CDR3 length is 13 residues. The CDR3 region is CASRRTGTNVLTF. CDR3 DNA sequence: TGTGCCAGCAGGCGGACAGGGACCAACGTCCTGACTTTC.

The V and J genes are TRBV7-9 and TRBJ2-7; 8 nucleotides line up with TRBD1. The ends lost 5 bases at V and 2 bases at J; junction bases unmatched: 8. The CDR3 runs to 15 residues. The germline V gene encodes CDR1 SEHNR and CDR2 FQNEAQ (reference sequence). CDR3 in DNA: TGTGCCAGCAGCCCTAGCAGGACAGGGCCCTACGAGCAGTACTTC. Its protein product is CASSPSRTGPYEQYF.

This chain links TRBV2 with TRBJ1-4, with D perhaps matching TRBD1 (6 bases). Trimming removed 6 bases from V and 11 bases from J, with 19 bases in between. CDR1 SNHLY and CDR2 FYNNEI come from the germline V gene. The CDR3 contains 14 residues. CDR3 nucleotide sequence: TGTGCCAGCAGCGCCGGACAGCCTGAGGTCAAACTGTTTTTT. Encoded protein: CASSAGQPEVKLFF. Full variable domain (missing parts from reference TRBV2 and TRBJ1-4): EPEVTQTPSHQVTQMGQEVILRCVPISNHLYFYWYRQILGQKVEFLVSFYNNEISEKSEIFDDQFSVERPDGSNFTLKIRSTKLEDSAMYFCASSAGQPEVKLFFGSGTQLSVL.

The CDR3 sequence is CASRLQTGSTNEKLFF. CDR3 DNA: TGTGCCAGTAGGCTACAAACAGGATCAACTAATGAAAAACTGTTTTTT. The rearrangement joins TRBV19 to TRBJ1-4, with a weak D call TRBD1 (5 bases). The CDR3 extends over 16 amino acids. Deletions cut 6 bases from V and 0 bases from J, with 14 bases between. From germline, CDR1 is LNHDA and CDR2 SQIVND (reference sequence).

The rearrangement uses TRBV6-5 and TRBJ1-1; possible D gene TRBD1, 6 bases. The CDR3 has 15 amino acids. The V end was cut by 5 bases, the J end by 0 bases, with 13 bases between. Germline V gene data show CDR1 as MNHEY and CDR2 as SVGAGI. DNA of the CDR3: TGTGCCAGCAGTAGGACAGCCTCTTTGAACACTGAAGCTTTCTTT. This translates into CASSRTASLNTEAFF.

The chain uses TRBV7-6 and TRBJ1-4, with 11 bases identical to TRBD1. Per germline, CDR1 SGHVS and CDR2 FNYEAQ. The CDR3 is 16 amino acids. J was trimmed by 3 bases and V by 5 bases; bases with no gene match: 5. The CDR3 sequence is CASSRDRGEANEKLFF. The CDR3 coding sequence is TGTGCCAGCAGCCGGGACAGGGGGGAGGCTAATGAAAAACTGTTTTTT. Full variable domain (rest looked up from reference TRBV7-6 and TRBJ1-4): GAGVSQSPRYKVTKRGQDVALRCDPISGHVSLYWYRQALGQGPEFLTYFNYEAQQDKSGLPNDRFSAERPEGSISTLTIQRTEQRDSAMYRCASSRDRGEANEKLFFGSGTQLSVL.

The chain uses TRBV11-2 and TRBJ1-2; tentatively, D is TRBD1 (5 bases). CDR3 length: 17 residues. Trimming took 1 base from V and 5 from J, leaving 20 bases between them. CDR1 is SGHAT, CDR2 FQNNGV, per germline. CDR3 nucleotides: TGTGCCAGCAGCTTAGTTGGTGGGGCAGGGCCCTCATATGGCTACACCTTC. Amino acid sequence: CASSLVGGAGPSYGYTF.

The chain's CDR3 is CASSQDLRTYNEQFF. CDR3 sequence (DNA): TGTGCCAGCAGCCAAGACTTGAGAACCTACAATGAGCAGTTCTTC. The chain links TRBV4-2 to TRBJ2-1; D call uncertain. Trimming stripped 0 bases from V and 2 bases from J, with 8 bases between. Germline V lookup: CDR1 LGHNA, CDR2 YNFKEQ. This CDR3 region has 15 residues.

The CDR3 nucleotides are TGTGCCAGCAGGTCAACCACAGGGGCACTTCCCTACGAGCAGTACTTC. Translating gives CASRSTTGALPYEQYF. The J gene is TRBJ2-7, the V gene TRBV7-2; 7 bases align to TRBD1. V shed 6 bases and J 2 bases; nucleotides not matched to a gene: 13. The CDR3 extends over 16 amino acids. Germline loops: CDR1 SGHTA, CDR2 FQGNSA.

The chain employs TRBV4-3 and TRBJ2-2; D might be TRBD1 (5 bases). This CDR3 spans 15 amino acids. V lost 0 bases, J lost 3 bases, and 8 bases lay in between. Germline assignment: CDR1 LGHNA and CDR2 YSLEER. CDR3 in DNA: TGCGCCAGCAGCCAAGACAGGGCTTACACCGGGGAGCTGTTTTTT. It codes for CASSQDRAYTGELFF.

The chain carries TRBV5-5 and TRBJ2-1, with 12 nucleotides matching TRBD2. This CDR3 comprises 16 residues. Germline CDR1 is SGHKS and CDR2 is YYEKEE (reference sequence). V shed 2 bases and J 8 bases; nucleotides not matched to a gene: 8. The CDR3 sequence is CASSFGSSGRADEQFF. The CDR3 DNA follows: TGTGCCAGCAGCTTTGGTTCTAGCGGGAGGGCAGATGAGCAGTTCTTC.

CDR3 DNA: TGTGCCAGTAGTCGTTTGGACAGGAGCGCCAATCAGCCCCAGCATTTT. Translating it yields CASSRLDRSANQPQHF. The V gene is TRBV19, the J gene TRBJ1-5, with TRBD1 identical over 7 bases. Per germline, CDR1 LNHDA and CDR2 SQIVND (reference sequence). V lost 5 bases, J lost 3 bases, and 10 bases stayed unmatched. This CDR3 is built from 16 residues.

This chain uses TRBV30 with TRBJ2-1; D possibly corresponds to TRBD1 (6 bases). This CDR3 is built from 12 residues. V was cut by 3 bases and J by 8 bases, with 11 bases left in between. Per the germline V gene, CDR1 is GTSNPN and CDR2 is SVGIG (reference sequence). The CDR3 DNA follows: TGTGCCTGGAGCCAGGGGTTCGATGAGCAGTTCTTC. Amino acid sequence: CAWSQGFDEQFF.

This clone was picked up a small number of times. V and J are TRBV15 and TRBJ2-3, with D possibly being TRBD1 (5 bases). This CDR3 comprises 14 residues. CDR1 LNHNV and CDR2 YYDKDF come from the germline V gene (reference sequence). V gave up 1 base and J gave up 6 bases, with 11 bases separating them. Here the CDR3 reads CATSRAGITDTQYF. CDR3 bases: TGTGCCACCAGCAGAGCAGGGATAACGGATACGCAGTATTTT.

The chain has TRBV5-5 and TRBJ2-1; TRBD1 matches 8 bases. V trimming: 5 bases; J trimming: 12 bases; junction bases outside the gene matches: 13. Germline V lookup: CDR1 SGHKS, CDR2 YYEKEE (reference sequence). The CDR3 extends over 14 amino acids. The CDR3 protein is CASRPGTGTMGQFF. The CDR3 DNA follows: TGTGCCAGCAGACCTGGGACAGGTACAATGGGGCAGTTCTTC.

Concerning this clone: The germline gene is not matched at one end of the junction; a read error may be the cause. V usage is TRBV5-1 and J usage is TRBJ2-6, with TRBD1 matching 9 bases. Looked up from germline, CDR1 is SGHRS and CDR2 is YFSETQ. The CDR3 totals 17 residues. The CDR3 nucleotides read TGCGCCAGCAGCTCCGGACAGGGGACCTCTGGGGCCAACGGCCTGACTTTC. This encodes CASSSGQGTSGANGLTF.